This note documents a single TCR beta chain sequence. Method: immunoSEQ multiplex PCR; TCRdb's copy keeps in-frame clones and lacks some. The repertoire holds approximately 280,000 clones, with around nine tenths as singletons. The germline V gene has CDR1 MDHEN and CDR2 SYDVKM. This CDR3 has 15 residues. Trimming took 3 bases from V and 4 from J; bases not matched to a gene: 4. These data come from a study of blood T cell repertoires in COVID-19. The clonotype originates from a woman aged 55-70 years who had recovered from COVID-19. The sample taken for sequencing was PBMCs or T cells enriched from blood (not recorded which). The chain has TRBV28 and TRBJ1-4, with TRBD1 matching over 8 bases. CDR3 protein: CASSFTGGLNEKLFF. For the CDR3, the DNA is TGTGCCAGCAGTTTCACAGGGGGACTTAATGAAAAACTGTTTTTT. The full variable domain, completed using reference TRBV28 and TRBJ1-4, is DVKVTQSSRYLVKRTGEKVFLECVQDMDHENMFWYRQDPGLGLRLIYFSYDVKMKEKGDIPEGYSVSREKKERFSLILESASTNQTSMYLCASSFTGGLNEKLFFGSGTQLSVL.